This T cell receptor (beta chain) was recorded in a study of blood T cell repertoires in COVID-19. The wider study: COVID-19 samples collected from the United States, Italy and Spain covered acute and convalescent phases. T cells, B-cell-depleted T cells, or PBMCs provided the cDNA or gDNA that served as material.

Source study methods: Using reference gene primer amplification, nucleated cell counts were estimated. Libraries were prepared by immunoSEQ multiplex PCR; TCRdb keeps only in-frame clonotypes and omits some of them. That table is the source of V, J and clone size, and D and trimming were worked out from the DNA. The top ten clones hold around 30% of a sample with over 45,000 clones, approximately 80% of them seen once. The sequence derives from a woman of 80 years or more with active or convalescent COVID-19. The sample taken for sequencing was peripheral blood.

Here the CDR3 DNA reads TGTGCCACACTTCGTCGAGGTGGCGACACTGAAGCTTTCTTT. Its translation is CATLRRGGDTEAFF. The genes are TRBV6-5 and TRBJ1-1, with D uncertain. Deletions cut 10 bases from V and 3 bases from J, with 18 bases between. The CDR3 totals 14 residues. Per the germline V gene, CDR1 is MNHEY and CDR2 is SVGAGI.